A single sample gave rise to the 4 T cell receptor beta chains below, sequenced in a study of breast tumors, draining lymph nodes, adjacent tissues. Breast cancer patients provided tissue from their axillary draining lymph nodes. TCRdb analysed the multiplex PCR reads with MiXCR anew, one entry per CDR3 protein. This table has around 130,000 distinct CDR3 sequences, over 20% appearing once. The specimen sequenced was axillary lymph node tissue. These TCRs come from a female donor with breast cancer. Some clones in this sample may be carry-over from other donors' samples.

Many counts were recorded for this clonotype. J is TRBJ1-3 and V is TRBV4-1; the D gene is possibly TRBD1 (6 bases). The CDR3 contains 17 residues. CDR1 and CDR2 from the germline V gene are MGHRA and YSYEKL. V dropped 6 bases and J dropped 4 bases, with 22 bases sitting between them. CDR3 DNA sequence: TGCGCCAGCAGTTTAAAACTTATGGGGGCAGGGGGAAACACCATATATTTT. Protein: CASSLKLMGAGGNTIYF.

This clonotype was counted ten times or more. The chain combines TRBV6-5 with TRBJ1-2; perhaps TRBD1 as D (6 bases). The CDR3 length is 11 residues. Germline CDR1 MNHEY, CDR2 SVGAGI. V was clipped by 10 bases and J by 8 bases, with 14 bases between them. The CDR3 region is CATAGGLGYTF. The CDR3 bases are TGTGCCACCGCTGGGGGCTTAGGCTACACCTTC.

There are many counts of this clonotype. The J gene is TRBJ2-5, the V gene TRBV14; D possibly corresponds to TRBD1 (6 bases). Germline CDR1 reads SGHDN; CDR2 reads FVKESK. The CDR3 runs 14 residues. Trimming took off 1 base at V and 7 bases at J, with 13 bases between the two ends. CDR3 in DNA: TGTGCCAGCAGCCAAGGACAGGTGAGAGGGACCCAGTACTTC. Protein sequence: CASSQGQVRGTQYF.

This clonotype appeared many times. This chain links TRBV30 with TRBJ1-2; no definite D call. The CDR3 runs to 12 residues. Trimming pared 2 bases from V and 1 base from J, leaving 5 bases between. Germline lookup yields CDR1 GTSNPN and CDR2 SVGIG (reference sequence). As DNA, the CDR3 is TGTGCCTGGAGTACCAATAACTATGGCTACACCTTC. It yields the protein CAWSTNNYGYTF. Full variable domain (remainder filled in from reference TRBV30 and TRBJ1-2): SQTIHQWPATLVQPVGSPLSLECTVEGTSNPNLYWYRQAAGRGLQLLFYSVGIGQISSEVPQNLSASRPQDRQFILSSKKLLLSDSGFYLCAWSTNNYGYTFGSGTRLTVV.